A selection of T cell receptor beta chains follows, all from one sample in a study of blood T cell repertoires in COVID-19. Using immunoSEQ multiplex PCR, the repertoire was profiled, and TCRdb retains in-frame clones only, with some absent. The data hold roughly 250,000 clones, with about 90% observed a single time. Sequenced material: PBMCs or T cells enriched from blood (not recorded which). The receptor set was obtained from a woman between 18 and 29 years old who had recovered from COVID-19. Both conserved end residues are part of each CDR3. The D gene is left open where the match is weak. Only some rows state a clone size, as once, few, many or a class for expanded clones.

cdr3_length: 11
clone_size: -
j_call: TRBJ1-4
v_call: TRBV20-1
d_call: -
cdr3_nt: TGCAGTGCTAGACAGGGTGAAAAACTGTTTTTT
cdr3_aa: CSARQGEKLFF

cdr3_length: 14
clone_size: -
j_call: TRBJ2-3
v_call: TRBV6-2/TRBV6-3
d_call: TRBD2
cdr3_nt: TGTGCCAGCAGTTACGGGGGGGGAGGAGATACGCAGTATTTT
cdr3_aa: CASSYGGGGDTQYF

cdr3_length: 15
clone_size: -
j_call: TRBJ1-6
v_call: TRBV28
d_call: TRBD1
cdr3_nt: TGTGCCAGCAGTTTACGGGACAGGACAAATTCACCCCTCCACTTT
cdr3_aa: CASSLRDRTNSPLHF

cdr3_length: 12
clone_size: -
j_call: TRBJ2-2
v_call: TRBV27
d_call: -
cdr3_nt: TGTGCCAGCAGCCCCGCGGGGGGGGAGCTGTTTTTT
cdr3_aa: CASSPAGGELFF

cdr3_length: 16
clone_size: -
j_call: TRBJ2-2
v_call: TRBV4-2
d_call: TRBD1
cdr3_nt: TGTGCCAGCAGCCTCCGACAGGGGGCTGGCACCGGGGAGCTGTTTTTT
cdr3_aa: CASSLRQGAGTGELFF

cdr3_length: 19
clone_size: -
j_call: TRBJ2-7
v_call: TRBV29-1
d_call: TRBD1
cdr3_nt: TGCAGCGGAGGGATGTTTGGGGAATACTGGGACAGGGGGTACTACGAGCAGTACTTC
cdr3_aa: CSGGMFGEYWDRGYYEQYF

cdr3_length: 14
clone_size: -
j_call: TRBJ1-4
v_call: TRBV7-9
d_call: -
cdr3_nt: TGTGCCAGCAGCTTGAGCAGGGGCTGGGGGAAACTGTTTTTT
cdr3_aa: CASSLSRGWGKLFF

cdr3_length: 11
clone_size: -
j_call: TRBJ1-1
v_call: TRBV30
d_call: -
cdr3_nt: TGTGCCTGGAGAGATAGCCGGGAAGCTTTCTTT
cdr3_aa: CAWRDSREAFF

cdr3_length: 14
clone_size: -
j_call: TRBJ2-1
v_call: TRBV2
d_call: -
cdr3_nt: TGTGCCAGCAGTGAAACCAAAGCGGTCAATGAGCAGTTCTTC
cdr3_aa: CASSETKAVNEQFF

cdr3_length: 16
clone_size: -
j_call: TRBJ1-1
v_call: TRBV28
d_call: -
cdr3_nt: TGTGCCAGCAGTTTCCCCTTATCCGGGGGGAACACTGAAGCTTTCTTT
cdr3_aa: CASSFPLSGGNTEAFF

cdr3_length: 17
clone_size: -
j_call: TRBJ2-5
v_call: TRBV7-2
d_call: TRBD2
cdr3_nt: TGTGCCAGCAGCCCCCGGGGGAGCGGGGGGTCCCAAGAGACCCAGTACTTC
cdr3_aa: CASSPRGSGGSQETQYF

cdr3_length: 17
clone_size: -
j_call: TRBJ2-3
v_call: TRBV3-1/TRBV3-2
d_call: TRBD2
cdr3_nt: TGTGCCAGCAGCCAAGGGGAGCGGGGCCCACTAGAGGATACGCAGTATTTT
cdr3_aa: CASSQGERGPLEDTQYF

cdr3_length: 15
clone_size: -
j_call: TRBJ1-2
v_call: TRBV19
d_call: -
cdr3_nt: TGTGCCAGTAGTATAGCCGGCCCCGGGGACTATGGCTACACCTTC
cdr3_aa: CASSIAGPGDYGYTF

cdr3_length: 13
clone_size: once
j_call: TRBJ2-3
v_call: TRBV3-1/TRBV3-2
d_call: -
cdr3_nt: TGTGCCAGCTCTAGCGTTTCCACAGATACGCAGTATTTT
cdr3_aa: CASSSVSTDTQYF

cdr3_length: 14
clone_size: -
j_call: TRBJ1-5
v_call: TRBV5-4
d_call: TRBD1
cdr3_nt: TGTGCCAGCAGCGCTGGGACAGGGGTGGAGCCCCAGCATTTT
cdr3_aa: CASSAGTGVEPQHF

cdr3_length: 14
clone_size: -
j_call: TRBJ1-2
v_call: TRBV10-3
d_call: -
cdr3_nt: TGTGCCATCAGTGAGTCGCAGGGAGGAGATGGCTACACCTTC
cdr3_aa: CAISESQGGDGYTF

cdr3_length: 14
clone_size: few
j_call: TRBJ1-5
v_call: TRBV19
d_call: TRBD1
cdr3_nt: TGTGCCAGTAAAAGGGGGCAGAGCAATCAGCCCCAGCATTTT
cdr3_aa: CASKRGQSNQPQHF

cdr3_length: 15
clone_size: once
j_call: TRBJ2-3
v_call: TRBV5-1
d_call: TRBD1
cdr3_nt: TGCGCCAGCAGCTTGGAAGGGGGCGATCCAGATACGCAGTATTTT
cdr3_aa: CASSLEGGDPDTQYF

cdr3_length: 15
clone_size: -
j_call: TRBJ2-7
v_call: TRBV10-3
d_call: -
cdr3_nt: TGTGCCATCAGTGAGGGAGGCCCCGGGGACTACGAGCAGTACTTC
cdr3_aa: CAISEGGPGDYEQYF

cdr3_length: 15
clone_size: -
j_call: TRBJ1-2
v_call: TRBV27
d_call: -
cdr3_nt: TGTGCCAGCAGTTTCTCCGCATCTTTGACAGGTATCTACACCTTC
cdr3_aa: CASSFSASLTGIYTF

cdr3_length: 14
clone_size: few
j_call: TRBJ1-2
v_call: TRBV13
d_call: TRBD1
cdr3_nt: TGTGCCAGCAGCTTAGGGACAGGGTCCTATGGCTACACCTTC
cdr3_aa: CASSLGTGSYGYTF

cdr3_length: 17
clone_size: few
j_call: TRBJ2-7
v_call: TRBV27
d_call: TRBD2
cdr3_nt: TGTGCCAGCAGTTTATCCTCTTGGACTAGCGGGGCTTACGAGCAGTACTTC
cdr3_aa: CASSLSSWTSGAYEQYF

cdr3_length: 14
clone_size: -
j_call: TRBJ2-7
v_call: TRBV5-1
d_call: TRBD1
cdr3_nt: TGCGCCAGCAGCCCCGACGGACAGGGCTACGAGCAGTACTTC
cdr3_aa: CASSPDGQGYEQYF

cdr3_length: 14
clone_size: -
j_call: TRBJ2-7
v_call: TRBV19
d_call: TRBD1
cdr3_nt: TGTGCCAGTACGCCAGGGACAGGTCTATACGAGCAGTACTTC
cdr3_aa: CASTPGTGLYEQYF

cdr3_length: 15
clone_size: few
j_call: TRBJ1-6
v_call: TRBV28
d_call: TRBD1
cdr3_nt: TGTGCCAGCAGTTCGGGACAGGGGTCGAATTCACCCCTCCACTTT
cdr3_aa: CASSSGQGSNSPLHF

cdr3_length: 13
clone_size: -
j_call: TRBJ1-1
v_call: TRBV2
d_call: TRBD1
cdr3_nt: TGTGCCACCGACAGGGATTTGCGAACTGAAGCTTTCTTT
cdr3_aa: CATDRDLRTEAFF

cdr3_length: 13
clone_size: -
j_call: TRBJ2-5
v_call: TRBV27
d_call: -
cdr3_nt: TGTGCCAGCAGTTTAGACAGACAAGAGACCCAGTACTTC
cdr3_aa: CASSLDRQETQYF